These 16 T cell receptor beta chains originate from one sample sequenced in a study of blood T cells in healthy people across ages. Then a second PCR, running roughly 6 to 11 cycles, was carried out with a sample-barcoded 5' primer and a J-beta primer mix. In TCRdb, the 5' RACE reads were re-called with MiXCR into one record per CDR3 protein. The table has some 760,000 distinct CDR3 sequences, around 25% seen once; the top ten hold roughly 3.5%. These records were also assigned to another study, of T cells of mothers and their children.

The sequenced sample consisted of blood. Every receptor here comes from a boy younger than 18 in good health.

The chain carries TRBV28 and TRBJ1-2; tentative D call: TRBD1 (5 bases). Trimming took off 3 bases at V and 6 bases at J, with 8 bases between the two ends. The CDR3 has 12 residues. Germline V gene data show CDR1 as MDHEN and CDR2 as SYDVKM. The CDR3 is CASSFGADGYTF. The CDR3 DNA follows: TGTGCCAGCAGTTTCGGGGCAGATGGCTACACCTTC.

The CDR3 spells CASRFRETQYF. CDR3 in DNA: TGTGCCAGCAGATTTAGAGAGACCCAGTACTTC. This chain uses TRBV2 with TRBJ2-5, with D hard to call. V lost 6 bases, J lost 4 bases, and 6 bases lay in between. Per germline, CDR1 SNHLY and CDR2 FYNNEI. CDR3 size: 11 residues.

This chain links TRBV29-1 with TRBJ1-4; no reliable D call. The CDR3 totals 13 residues. Germline V gives CDR1 SQVTM, CDR2 ANQGSEA. With 6 bases removed from V and 1 base from J, the gap between germline ends came to 9 bases. CDR3 nucleotide sequence: TGCAGCGTCCTTCCGGGAACTAATGAAAAACTGTTTTTT. Translating gives CSVLPGTNEKLFF.

The chain carries TRBV3-1 and TRBJ2-5; the match to TRBD1 covers 9 bases. The DNA end lines up better with TRBJ2-7; the J call may be wrong. This CDR3 comprises 13 residues. CDR1 LGHDT and CDR2 YNNKEL come from the germline V gene (reference sequence). The CDR3 DNA reads TGTGCCAGCAGGGGGGACAGGGATTACGAGCAGTACTTC. This translates into CASRGDRDYEQYF.

The chain employs TRBV13 and TRBJ2-1; D is ambiguous. The J call is uncertain, as TRBJ2-5 better fits the DNA end. Per germline, CDR1 PRHDT and CDR2 FYEKMQ (reference sequence). There are 17 residues in the CDR3. The CDR3 bases are TGTGCCAGCAGCTCAAGAAGGTTGGACCGCCCGCACGAGACCCAGTACTTC. Translated: CASSSRRLDRPHETQYF.

On this clonotype: At one end, the junction sequence differs from germline, possibly due to a read error. The chain has TRBV7-3 and TRBJ2-3; D unclear. Germline assignment: CDR1 SGHTA and CDR2 FQGTGA. The CDR3 covers 14 residues. This CDR3 is CASSLVETLDTQYF. The CDR3 nucleotides read TGCGCCAGCAGCTTGGTAGAGACTTTGGATACGCAGTATTTT.

For this clonotype: A much larger clone lies one base from this, so it may be a read error. The J gene is TRBJ2-3, the V gene TRBV12-3 or TRBV12-4, with no clear D. Trimming removed 6 bases at V and 2 bases at J, with 6 bases between. The CDR3 spans 12 residues. The CDR3 loop is CASRYYTDTQYF. The CDR3 region has the DNA TGTGCCAGCAGATACTACACAGATACGCAGTATTTT.

This chain uses TRBV12-3 or TRBV12-4 with TRBJ1-3; D gene ambiguous. Trimming took 2 bases from V and 2 from J, leaving 10 bases between them. CDR3 length equals 15 residues. The CDR3 DNA is TGTGCCAGCAGTTTACAGGAGATCCCTGGAAACACCATATATTTT. It encodes CASSLQEIPGNTIYF.

The V call is TRBV29-1, the J call TRBJ2-5; possibly TRBD1 for D (7 bases). Trimming shortened V by 6 bases and J by 5 bases, and 16 bases separated the two germline ends. Germline V CDR1 and CDR2: SQVTM, ANQGSEA. This CDR3 region has 13 residues. CDR3 coding DNA: TGCAGCGTCGGGCAGGGGGGCAGGGAGACCCAGTACTTC. The encoded protein is CSVGQGGRETQYF. The full variable domain, completed using reference TRBV29-1 and TRBJ2-5, is SAVISQKPSRDICQRGTSLTIQCQVDSQVTMMFWYRQQPGQSLTLIATANQGSEATYESGFVIDKFPISRPNLTFSTLTVSNMSPEDSSIYLCSVGQGGRETQYFGPGTRLLVL.

The chain is built from TRBV10-3 and TRBJ1-4, with TRBD1 as a possible D gene (6 bases). This CDR3 is 15 amino acids long. Germline loops: CDR1 ENHRY, CDR2 SYGVKD. V was clipped by 2 bases and J by 3 bases, with 10 bases between them. CDR3 loop: CAISETGSANEKLFF. CDR3 nucleotides: TGTGCCATCAGTGAGACAGGGTCGGCTAATGAAAAACTGTTTTTT.

This chain connects TRBV28 to TRBJ2-5; D remains ambiguous. The DNA end is a closer match to TRBJ2-7, so the J assignment may be wrong. This CDR3 comprises 12 residues. Germline CDR1 and CDR2: MDHEN and SYDVKM. The CDR3 is CASRAATYEQYF. Here the CDR3 DNA reads TGTGCCAGCAGAGCTGCCACCTACGAGCAGTACTTC.

The J gene is TRBJ1-2, the V gene TRBV7-3; 10 nucleotides match TRBD1. Germline values: CDR1 SGHTA, CDR2 FQGTGA. The CDR3 contains 13 residues. V was pared by 5 bases and J by 8 bases, with 5 bases of the junction left unmatched. The CDR3 DNA sequence: TGTGCCAGCAGCGATGGACAGGGGGAGGGCTACACCTTC. Its translation is CASSDGQGEGYTF.

Remarks on this clonotype: At one end the junction does not follow the germline gene, possibly because of a read error. V usage is TRBV7-8 and J usage is TRBJ2-1; D remains unclear. The CDR3 has 14 residues. Germline CDR1 is SGHVS and CDR2 is FQNEAQ. The CDR3 loop is CASSLPGAWNEQLF. In nucleotides, the CDR3 is TGTGCCAGCAGCTTACCGGGCGCTTGGAATGAGCAGCTCTTC.

The V gene is TRBV3-1, the J gene TRBJ2-7, with TRBD1 matching over 9 bases. Trimming took 3 bases from V and 6 from J; bases not matched to a gene: 6. In germline, CDR1 is LGHDT, CDR2 YNNKEL (reference sequence). The CDR3 has 14 residues. The CDR3 loop is CASSQRGQGAEQYF. The CDR3, as DNA: TGTGCCAGCAGCCAGAGGGGACAGGGCGCCGAGCAGTACTTC.

The V gene is TRBV7-2, the J gene TRBJ2-5; D gene uncertain. Trimming left V 4 bases short and J 2 bases short, with 11 bases between. Germline V gene data show CDR1 as SGHTA and CDR2 as FQGNSA. The CDR3 extends over 14 amino acids. The CDR3 is CASSSRSQQETQYF. In nucleotides, the CDR3 is TGTGCCAGCAGCTCCCGGAGCCAACAAGAGACCCAGTACTTC.

The chain joins TRBV29-1 to TRBJ2-7; 7 positions match TRBD1. Trimming took 6 bases from V and 1 from J; bases not matched to a gene: 3. Germline CDR1 and CDR2: SQVTM and ANQGSEA. The length of the CDR3 is 12 residues. The CDR3 sequence: CSVMTGSYEQYF. CDR3 coding DNA: TGCAGCGTGATGACAGGGTCCTACGAGCAGTACTTC.